The 30 T cell receptor delta chains listed next were all sequenced from one sample in a study of γδ T cells in repeated Plasmodium falciparum infection. TCRdb redid clone calling on the multiplex PCR reads using CATT. The data hold over 55,000 delta-chain clones, with 1.7% observed a single time. Vgamma9/Vdelta2+ and Vdelta2-negative gammadelta T cells were flow-sorted from PBMC for bulk sequencing. The sequenced sample was gamma-delta T cells from blood. All receptors derive from a pool of human donors (malaria-infected and uninfected, not separated).

In the case of this clone: Given a far larger clone just one base away, this is likely a sequencing read error. The chain carries TRDV1 and TRDJ1, with 8 bases that match TRDD3. Matching the DNA to germline supplied the J gene, which TCRdb does not give. This CDR3 is built from 25 residues. Germline CDR1 is TSWWSYY and CDR2 is QGS. CDR3 bases: TGTGCCCTTGGGGAACTAGGGAAAGGGAGTGGCCTACTGTTACTGGGGATACTCCCGATCGATAAACTCATCTTT. Its protein product is CALGELGKGSGLLLLGILPIDKLIF.

The table lists this clone with many counts. It differs at one base from a far larger clone, so likely a read error. Different DNA sequences within this sample yield the same CDR3. The V and J genes are TRDV1 and TRDJ1; 13 bases align to TRDD3. Germline V gene lookup returns CDR1 TSWWSYY and CDR2 QGS. The CDR3 runs to 20 residues. CDR3 nucleotides: TGTGCTCTCGGGGAACCCTACCCAAACCTCTACTGGGGGATACGAGATAAACTCATCTTT. As protein: CALGEPYPNLYWGIRDKLIF.

This clone has at least ten counts. A far larger clone is just one base off, so this is likely a read error. The sample contains more than one DNA sequence encoding this CDR3. This rearrangement joins TRDV2 to TRDJ1; 11 bases match TRDD3. The germline CDR1 and CDR2 sequences are GEAIGNYY and EKD. J was trimmed by 0 bases and V by 0 bases; bases with no gene match: 17. The CDR3 consists of 21 residues. This chain's CDR3 is CACDTAEKVGDTRLYTDKLIF. The CDR3 DNA reads as TGTGCCTGTGACACCGCAGAGAAGGTGGGGGATACGCGTCTGTACACCGATAAACTCATCTTT.

This clone has ten or more counts. A much larger clone differs from this one at a single base, so this may be a read error. The sample holds other DNA sequences that translate to the same CDR3. The CDR3 is CACDTSILGDLIPRYTDKLIF. CDR3 bases: TGTGCCTGTGACACATCGATACTGGGGGACTTAATCCCGCGGTACACCGATAAGCTCATCTTT. This sequence joins TRDV2 and TRDJ1; 9 bases are a match to TRDD3. CDR3 length: 21 amino acids. The germline CDR1 and CDR2 sequences are GEAIGNYY and EKD.

The chain recombines TRDV1 with TRDJ1, with unresolved D. Assignment of the J gene here rests on matching the DNA to germline, because TCRdb gives none. Trimming removed 3 bases at V and 2 bases at J, with 19 bases between. The CDR3 loop spans 17 amino acids. The V gene's germline CDR1 is TSWWSYY and CDR2 QGS. CDR3 DNA sequence: TGTGCTCTTGGGGACGGCTTTCCCCCGGAGGGAACCGATAAACTCATCTTT. The encoded protein is CALGDGFPPEGTDKLIF.

On this clone: The likely explanation is a read error, given a far larger clone one base away. Within the sample, other DNA sequences also encode this same CDR3. CDR3 in amino acids: CALGAPVGPDWGILTYTDKLIF. The CDR3 DNA follows: TGTGCTCTTGGGGCCCCTGTCGGGCCTGACTGGGGGATATTGACGTACACCGATAAACTCATCTTT. The V and J genes are TRDV1 and TRDJ1; 11 bases line up with TRDD3. TCRdb gives no J gene; it was assigned here by matching the DNA to germline. Trimming cost V 4 bases and J 0 bases; bases outside gene matches: 22. The CDR3 has 22 amino acids. Germline CDR1 TSWWSYY, CDR2 QGS.

Turning to this clone: This likely traces to a read error, being one base from a far larger clone. This CDR3 is also generated by other DNA sequences in the sample. The chain joins TRDV1 to TRDJ2; TRDD3 agrees at 10 bases. The J gene, absent from TCRdb, was called here by matching the DNA to germline. This CDR3 region has 21 residues. CDR1 and CDR2 from the germline V gene are TSWWSYY and QGS. The ends lost 4 bases at V and 0 bases at J; junction bases unmatched: 17. The DNA of the CDR3 is TGTGCTCTTGGGGTCTCCTCGTACTGGGGGATCCAAACTTCTTTGACAGCACAACTCTTCTTT. It specifies CALGVSSYWGIQTSLTAQLFF.

To note about this clone: The amino acid sequence in TCRdb belongs to a much larger clone and departs from this DNA's translation at residue 11, likely a sequencing read error; the sequence shown is translated from the DNA. The V gene is TRDV1, the J gene TRDJ1; 12 positions match TRDD3. TCRdb offers no J gene call, so here the DNA was matched to germline to obtain one. The junction had 21 bases not matched to a gene; V was cut back by 0 bases and J by 1 base. Germline-derived CDR1 and CDR2 are TSWWSYY and QGS. The CDR3 has 23 residues. CDR3 sequence reads: CALGELRPRPFLYWGILTDKLIF. The CDR3 DNA sequence: TGTGCTCTTGGGGAACTTCGCCCCCGGCCTTTCTTGTACTGGGGGATACTCACCGATAAACTCATCTTT.

This clone was recorded a few times. A read error likely explains this, since a far larger clone differs by one base. Distinct nucleotide sequences in the sample also encode this CDR3. This chain links TRDV1 with TRDJ2, with D perhaps matching TRDD3 (6 bases). TCRdb carries no J gene annotation; the J gene was assigned here by matching the DNA with germline. CDR3 length: 19 residues. Per germline, CDR1 TSWWSYY and CDR2 QGS. CDR3 protein: CALGAPFPFWGGLTAQLFF. The DNA for the CDR3 is TGTGCACTTGGAGCCCCATTCCCCTTTTGGGGGGGATTGACAGCACAACTCTTCTTT.

Details on this clone: The TCRdb record carries a much larger clone's protein, which differs from this DNA's translation at residue 5; a read error is the likely cause, and the protein listed here is the DNA translation. V gene TRDV2 combines with J gene TRDJ1; 8 positions match TRDD3. The J gene was not available in TCRdb and was assigned here by matching the DNA to germline segments. J gave up 0 bases and V 4 bases, and 18 bases lay outside the gene matches. The CDR3 is 19 residues long. Germline CDR1 reads GEAIGNYY; CDR2 reads EKD. The CDR3 sequence: CACDHGGIRKLLHTDKLIF. CDR3 bases: TGTGCCTGTGATCATGGAGGGATACGCAAGCTTTTACACACCGATAAACTCATCTTT.

The table lists this clone with a few counts. TCRdb's protein, taken from a much larger clone, differs from this DNA's translation at residue 5, likely owing to a read error; the protein displayed comes from the DNA. The chain combines TRDV1 with TRDJ1, with D hard to call. In the absence of a J gene in TCRdb, the DNA was matched to germline to assign it here. V dropped 4 bases and J dropped 3 bases, with 6 bases sitting between them. Germline CDR1 reads TSWWSYY; CDR2 reads QGS. The CDR3 sequence is 12 residues long. CDR3 sequence reads: CALGGPSDKLIF. CDR3 in DNA: TGTGCTCTTGGGGGACCCTCCGATAAACTCATCTTT.

This clone was seen repeatedly, ten times or more. An end of the junction differs from the germline gene, which may be a read error. The chain is built from TRDV1 and TRDJ1; a possible D gene is TRDD3 (5 bases). The CDR3 contains 12 residues. The V gene's germline CDR1 is TSWWSYY and CDR2 QGS. The CDR3 is CSGLRDTDKLIF. The CDR3 region has the DNA TGCTCTGGGCTGCGGGACACCGATAAACTCATCTTT.

This clone was counted ten times or more. V usage is TRDV1 and J usage is TRDJ1, with 10 bases identical to TRDD3. CDR1 TSWWSYY and CDR2 QGS come from the germline V gene. V lost 3 bases to trimming and J lost 0 bases; unmatched junction nucleotides: 25. This CDR3 has 23 amino acids. The CDR3, as DNA: TGTGCTCTTGGGGATCACCCCCGAAACTTCCACCGGGGGATACGGGGGTACACCGATAAACTCATCTTT. Its translation: CALGDHPRNFHRGIRGYTDKLIF.

Many counts were recorded for this clone. This DNA translates differently at residue 4 from the TCRdb protein, which is that of a much larger clone; a read error is likely, and the protein shown is the DNA's own translation. The CDR3 DNA is TGTGCCTGTGGCCCCTACTGGGGGATACGCCTTTACACCGATAAACTCATCTTT. Its protein product is CACGPYWGIRLYTDKLIF. The chain combines TRDV2 with TRDJ1; 13 nucleotides align to TRDD3. The germline V gene encodes CDR1 GEAIGNYY and CDR2 EKD. This CDR3 is built from 18 residues. V lost 5 bases and J lost 0; bases outside the gene matches: 11.

This clone showed up just a few times. A far larger clone differs by one base, so this is likely a read error. The identical CDR3 is also encoded by other nucleotide sequences in the sample. This sequence joins TRAV36/DV7 and TRDJ1, with D maybe TRDD3 (8 bases). The J gene is not listed in TCRdb, so it was assigned here from a DNA match to germline. The germline V gene has CDR1 VTNFRS and CDR2 LTSSGIE (reference sequence). CDR3 length: 20 residues. V gave up 3 bases and J gave up 6 bases, with 36 bases separating them. CDR3 nucleotide sequence: TGTGCTGTGGCTCGTTGGGATTCCTACGGGGCTACTGGGGGTCGAAATAAACTCATCTTT. The encoded protein is CAVARWDSYGATGGRNKLIF.

This clone was detected ten times or more. This chain joins TRDV1 and TRDJ1, with D unclear. Trimming pared 0 bases from V and 2 bases from J, leaving 10 bases between. Germline-derived CDR1 and CDR2 are TSWWSYY and QGS. CDR3 length equals 15 residues. CDR3 sequence (DNA): TGTGCTCTTGGGGAACTCTCTTCGGATACCGATAAACTCATCTTT. The encoded protein is CALGELSSDTDKLIF.

On this clone: This likely stems from a read error, as it lies one base from a far larger clone. Other nucleotide sequences in the sample specify the same CDR3. The V and J genes are TRDV1 and TRDJ1; TRDD2 matches 7 bases. Germline matching of the DNA provided the J gene here, since TCRdb leaves it blank. In germline, CDR1 is TSWWSYY, CDR2 QGS. This CDR3 is built from 18 residues. The CDR3 reads CALGEFFLLSRNTDKLIF. The CDR3 DNA is TGTGCTCTTGGGGAATTTTTCCTACTTAGCCGTAACACCGACAAACTCATCTTT.

This clone was counted only a few times. The TCRdb protein comes from a much larger clone and disagrees with this DNA's translation at residue 14, likely due to a read error; the protein given here is derived from the DNA. CDR3 region: CACDSTGGPGWEGRTDKLIF. DNA for the CDR3: TGTGCCTGTGACTCTACTGGGGGCCCGGGATGGGAGGGACGCACCGATAAACTCATCTTT. The V gene is TRDV2, the J gene TRDJ1, with 8 bases fitting TRDD3. The J gene comes from matching the DNA to germline here; TCRdb lacks it. V shed 3 bases and J 1 base; nucleotides not matched to a gene: 21. CDR1 and CDR2 from the germline V gene are GEAIGNYY and EKD. The CDR3 length is 20 residues.

As to this clone: A clone one base away is much larger, so this may be a read error. V gene TRDV1 combines with J gene TRDJ1; 8 positions match TRDD3. The J gene is not listed in TCRdb, so it was assigned here from a DNA match to germline. V was pared by 4 bases and J by 9 bases, with 25 bases of the junction left unmatched. This CDR3 comprises 19 residues. Per the germline V gene, CDR1 is TSWWSYY and CDR2 is QGS. CDR3: CALGANLFPYWGAPKQLIF. The CDR3 nucleotides read TGTGCTCTTGGGGCAAACCTTTTCCCTTACTGGGGGGCCCCCAAGCAACTCATCTTT.

The table lists this clone with a few counts. The rearrangement uses TRDV1 and TRDJ1; TRDD3 matches at 7 bases. The J gene, missing from TCRdb, was assigned here through DNA to germline matching. Germline trimming cut 3 bases from V and 0 bases from J; bases unmatched to any gene: 22. The CDR3 runs to 21 residues. From germline, CDR1 is TSWWSYY and CDR2 QGS. CDR3 coding DNA: TGTGCTCTTGGGGATGGGCTCCCACAGTACTGGGGCTCGACCAACACCGATAAACTCATCTTT. Amino acids: CALGDGLPQYWGSTNTDKLIF.

Concerning this clone itself: A read error likely explains why the TCRdb protein, taken from a much larger clone, differs from this DNA's translation at residue 3; the protein shown is translated from the DNA. The rearrangement joins TRDV3 to TRDJ1, with TRDD3 matching 8 bases. Germline assignment: CDR1 TVYSNPD and CDR2 GDNSRS (reference sequence). Germline trimming cut 5 bases from V and 1 base from J; bases unmatched to any gene: 21. This CDR3 contains 18 residues. The DNA for the CDR3 is TGTGCCCCCCAGAGGACCTACTGGGGGTCCCCGGTCACCGATAAACTCATCTTT. It codes for CAPQRTYWGSPVTDKLIF.

Remarks on this clone: This is likely an artifact of a read error, given a far larger clone one base away. The sample contains more than one DNA sequence encoding this CDR3. The chain employs TRDV1 and TRDJ1; D call uncertain. The CDR3 is 16 residues long. The germline gives CDR1 TSWWSYY, CDR2 QGS. CDR3 nucleotides: TGTGCTCTTGGGGACTATCTTGCCTCTCACACCGATAAGCTCATCTTT. It yields the protein CALGDYLASHTDKLIF.

In this sample, this clone turned up a few times. TCRdb has a much larger clone's protein, which differs at residue 12 from the translation of this DNA, likely because of a read error; what is shown is the protein translated from the DNA. V is TRDV1 and J is TRDJ1; no firm D call. The germline CDR1 and CDR2 sequences are TSWWSYY and QGS. Trimming removed 4 bases at V and 0 bases at J, with 24 bases between. This CDR3 is built from 19 residues. CDR3 bases: TGTGCTCTTGGGGCCGGGGTACGTAAAGCCCCGCCTAACACCGATAAACTCATCTTT. Its protein is CALGAGVRKAPPNTDKLIF.

Regarding this clone: This likely came from a read error, as a far larger clone is one base away. This sample includes further DNA sequences coding for the same CDR3. V and J are TRDV1 and TRDJ1; D not resolved. TCRdb offers no J gene call, so here the DNA was matched to germline to obtain one. V dropped 3 bases and J dropped 0 bases, with 26 bases sitting between them. This CDR3 has 20 residues. Germline V lookup: CDR1 TSWWSYY, CDR2 QGS. The DNA for the CDR3 is TGTGCTCTTGGGGAGCTGGTTTTTTTGTTACAAGGAGTCTACACCGATAAACTCATCTTT. This translates into CALGELVFLLQGVYTDKLIF.

This clone was recorded a few times. TCRdb has a much larger clone's protein, which differs at residue 13 from the translation of this DNA, likely because of a read error; what is shown is the protein translated from the DNA. V gene TRDV2 combines with J gene TRDJ1; the match to TRDD3 covers 13 bases. V gave up 0 bases and J gave up 4 bases; unmatched junction bases: 10. CDR1 is GEAIGNYY and CDR2 is EKD in the germline V gene. This CDR3 is 18 amino acids long. DNA of the CDR3: TGTGCCTGTGACACCGGGAAGTTACTGGGGGATACGCTCGATAAACTCATCTTT. Translated, it gives CACDTGKLLGDTLDKLIF.

There are a few counts of this clone. A far larger clone is only one base removed, so a read error is likely. The sample carries other DNA sequences with the same CDR3. The genes are TRDV3 and TRDJ1; 13 bases are a match to TRDD3. With V trimmed by 4 bases and J by 8 bases, 28 bases remained unmatched. There are 20 residues in the CDR3. Germline CDR1 reads TVYSNPD; CDR2 reads GDNSRS (reference sequence). The CDR3 region has the DNA TGTGCCTGGAGAAACCCTTCCTTTACTGGGGGATACGTCCACCGGGGAAAACTCATCTTT. Amino acid sequence: CAWRNPSFTGGYVHRGKLIF.

This clone is termed medium-sized (0.01 to 0.1%). The sample contains more than one DNA sequence encoding this CDR3. The chain recombines TRDV2 with TRDJ1; the match to TRDD3 covers 12 bases. Germline CDR1 reads GEAIGNYY; CDR2 reads EKD. The CDR3 consists of 19 residues. Unmatched junction bases numbered 11, after V lost 1 base and J lost 0 bases. Written as DNA, the CDR3 is TGTGCCTGTGACACTGCTATTACTGGGGGATACATGTACACCGATAAACTCATCTTT. Its protein is CACDTAITGGYMYTDKLIF.

Only a few counts were recorded for this clone. A clone one base away is much larger, so this may be a read error. The chain has TRDV1 and TRDJ1, with 12 bases matching TRDD3. Here the J gene was assigned by germline matching of the DNA, as TCRdb has none. V dropped 5 bases and J dropped 0; count of bases not matched to a gene: 16. From germline, CDR1 is TSWWSYY and CDR2 QGS. This CDR3 has 20 amino acids. This chain's CDR3 is CALGPSILGDTRGYTDKLIF. The CDR3 DNA reads TGTGCTCTTGGGCCATCCATTCTGGGGGATACGCGCGGGTACACCGATAAACTCATCTTT.

Regarding this clone: A far bigger clonotype differs at one base, so this is likely a read error. Additional DNA sequences in this sample encode the identical CDR3. V gene TRDV1 combines with J gene TRDJ1; D perhaps matches TRDD3 (5 bases). TCRdb supplies no J gene; here it was assigned by aligning the nucleotide sequence to germline. The length of the CDR3 is 17 residues. The V gene's germline CDR1 is TSWWSYY and CDR2 QGS. CDR3 amino acids: CALGDLHRNGLADKLIF. Written as DNA, the CDR3 is TGTGCTCTCGGGGACCTCCACCGTAATGGGCTAGCCGATAAACTCATCTTT.

Comments on this clone: TCRdb lists the protein of a much larger clone for this DNA, which differs at residue 3, so this is likely a read error; the protein given here is translated from the DNA itself. The CDR3 loop reads CALICRQFVYWGLHTAQLFF. CDR3 in DNA: TGTGCCCTTATTTGCCGTCAATTCGTGTACTGGGGGTTACACACAGCACAACTCTTCTTT. J is TRDJ2 and V is TRDV3; 8 bases line up with TRDD3. No J segment appears in TCRdb, so it was assigned here by matching the sequence to germline. The V gene end was trimmed by 5 bases and the J gene end by 5 bases; junction bases not matched to a gene: 28. The CDR3 covers 20 residues. Germline CDR1 TVYSNPD, CDR2 GDNSRS (reference sequence).